These 13 T cell receptor beta chains came from one sample sequenced in a study of shared clonotypes between healthy human individuals (dated by TCRdb to the early 2020s). Receptor libraries were prepared by the immunoSEQ multiplex PCR assay. The table comes from immuneACCESS by way of TCRdb, which keeps in-frame sequences with V and J called. Part of the clones is missing from these tables; in studies checked, under half for an unresolved V gene and the rest for unknown reasons. For this sample there are roughly 570,000 clones; roughly 98% appear just once. The top ten clones comprise 0.3% of the sample. CD8 naive samples consisted of CD45RO-negative cells that were positively selected for CCR7, yielding a CD45RA+CCR7+ population without TemRA cells. The specimen was naive CD8+ T cells sorted from blood. Per the publication, the cell subset or site label means: CD45RA+CCR7+. The source of these receptors is a man aged 25-45 years in good health.

The gene calls are TRBV4-1 and TRBJ1-1; D not resolved. Germline V gives CDR1 MGHRA, CDR2 YSYEKL. The CDR3 extends over 12 amino acids. Deletions cut 0 bases from V and 8 bases from J, with 7 bases between. As DNA, the CDR3 is TGCGCCAGCAGCCAAGATGTTGGAGAAGCTTTCTTT. It encodes CASSQDVGEAFF.

In this sample, this clone turned up once. The chain combines TRBV21-1 with TRBJ2-6; TRBD1, the table's D call, lacks a check against the DNA. TRBV21-1 is an annotated pseudogene. The CDR3 has 16 amino acids. In DNA, the CDR3 is TGTGCCAGCAGCAAAATCCCGCAGGGCTGGGCCAACGTCCTGACTTTC. Translation gives CASSKIPQGWANVLTF.

The V gene is TRBV9, the J gene TRBJ1-1; weak D call: TRBD1 (5 bases). Trimming shortened V by 7 bases and J by 0 bases, and 13 bases separated the two germline ends. The germline V gene encodes CDR1 SGDLS and CDR2 YYNGEE. The CDR3 spans 14 residues. The CDR3: CASREGTLNTEAFF. For the CDR3, the DNA is TGTGCCAGCCGGGAGGGGACCCTGAACACTGAAGCTTTCTTT.

The rearrangement links TRBV6-1 to TRBJ2-7, with TRBD1 matching 9 bases. V was clipped by 7 bases and J by 4 bases; unmatched bases: 8. Germline lookup yields CDR1 MNHNS and CDR2 SASEGT. This CDR3 has 14 amino acids. The CDR3 DNA reads TGTGCCAGCATGTGGACAGGGGTACGATACGAGCAGTACTTC. Translated: CASMWTGVRYEQYF.

The V gene is TRBV5-4, the J gene TRBJ1-2, with 10 bases aligning to TRBD1. The CDR3 is 14 amino acids. The germline CDR1 and CDR2 sequences are SGHNT and YYREEE (reference sequence). The junction had 7 bases not matched to a gene; V was cut back by 6 bases and J by 5 bases. CDR3 protein: CASTPKGQGYGYTF. In DNA, the CDR3 is TGTGCCAGCACCCCCAAGGGACAGGGGTATGGCTACACCTTC.

V and J are TRBV10-2 and TRBJ2-3, with D maybe TRBD2 (5 bases). CDR1 and CDR2 (germline): WSHSY, SAAADI. The CDR3 has 15 residues. V gave up 7 bases and J gave up 0 bases, with 14 bases separating them. The CDR3 DNA is TGCGCCAGCACCTGGCACTCGGGGAGCACAGATACGCAGTATTTT. This gives the protein CASTWHSGSTDTQYF.

V gene TRBV18 combines with J gene TRBJ2-7; the D gene is possibly TRBD2 (5 bases). The CDR3 has 14 residues. Trimming stripped 3 bases from V and 5 bases from J, with 14 bases between. Germline values: CDR1 KGHSH, CDR2 LQKENI. This chain's CDR3 is CASSPPTGGHEQYF. CDR3 sequence (DNA): TGTGCCAGCTCACCCCCGACCGGCGGGCACGAGCAGTACTTC.

The chain has TRBV5-6 and TRBJ2-3; no definite D call. Trimming removed 0 bases from V and 0 bases from J, with 8 bases in between. The CDR3 totals 15 residues. Germline-derived CDR1 and CDR2 are SGHDT and YYEEEE. CDR3 DNA: TGTGCCAGCAGCTTGGGACCGGCTAGCACAGATACGCAGTATTTT. Residues: CASSLGPASTDTQYF.

The rearrangement joins TRBV5-1 to TRBJ2-3; 13 bases are a match to TRBD2. The V segment lost 0 bases and the J segment 1 base; nucleotides outside the gene matches: 8. Germline CDR1 is SGHRS and CDR2 is YFSETQ. The CDR3 runs 19 residues. CDR3 in amino acids: CASSLERLAGGGGTDTQYF. Here the CDR3 DNA reads TGCGCCAGCAGCTTGGAGAGACTAGCGGGAGGAGGGGGCACAGATACGCAGTATTTT.

V and J are TRBV10-3 and TRBJ2-7; 8 bases line up with TRBD2. This CDR3 contains 15 residues. The germline gives CDR1 ENHRY, CDR2 SYGVKD. The junction had 7 bases not matched to a gene; V was cut back by 2 bases and J by 4 bases. The CDR3 sequence: CAISEPTGGPYEQYF. In nucleotides, the CDR3 is TGTGCCATCAGTGAGCCCACGGGAGGGCCTTACGAGCAGTACTTC.

The chain carries TRBV7-9 and TRBJ2-3; possible D gene TRBD1, 5 bases. V dropped 5 bases and J dropped 2 bases, with 14 bases sitting between them. CDR1 and CDR2 from the germline V gene are SEHNR and FQNEAQ (reference sequence). The CDR3 has 15 amino acids. In DNA form, the CDR3 reads TGTGCCAGCAGCCCAAAGACAGTGAACACAGATACGCAGTATTTT. It encodes CASSPKTVNTDTQYF.

This clone appeared a single time. This chain uses TRBV5-4 with TRBJ2-1, with a weak D call TRBD1 (6 bases). The ends were cut back, 3 bases at V and 8 bases at J, with 12 bases in the middle. There are 13 residues in the CDR3. Germline CDR1 SGHNT, CDR2 YYREEE (reference sequence). CDR3 sequence: CASSSTGSDEQFF. CDR3 sequence (DNA): TGTGCCAGCAGCTCAACAGGGTCCGATGAGCAGTTCTTC.

The rearrangement joins TRBV5-6 to TRBJ2-1; 8 bases align to TRBD1. Germline V gene data show CDR1 as SGHDT and CDR2 as YYEEEE. J gave up 8 bases and V 2 bases, and 18 bases lay outside the gene matches. CDR3 length equals 18 residues. The CDR3 sequence is CASSFGQGQGVAVDEQFF. CDR3 bases: TGTGCCAGCAGCTTCGGACAGGGCCAAGGGGTTGCGGTCGATGAGCAGTTCTTC. The full variable domain, in which reference TRBV5-6 and TRBJ2-1 provide the parts outside the CDR3, is DAGVTQSPTHLIKTRGQQVTLRCSPKSGHDTVSWYQQALGQGPQFIFQYYEEEERQRGNFPDRFSGHQFPNYSSELNVNALLLGDSALYLCASSFGQGQGVAVDEQFFGPGTRLTVL.